This T cell receptor beta chain was observed in a study of metastatic and nonmetastatic thyroid tumors. For the study at large: Patients with malignant and benign thyroid disease provided blood and tumor or nodule tissue, whose repertoires were compared. Points from the study as a whole: Benign nodules were reported to have significantly lower TCR beta diversity than malignant thyroid tumors, in blood and tumor.

This clone was seen ten or more times. Antigen specificity is unknown. Per the original data handling: It was from CDR3 differences across clinicopathological groups that a distant-metastasis classifier for papillary thyroid cancer was built. TCRdb re-called the PCR reads through MiXCR. None of the V and J calls come from the authors' own analysis; TCRdb made them. The table lists about 31,000 clones, roughly 19% of them singletons, with 22% in the top ten. No treatment of any kind had been given to any patient before thyroid surgery. The clonotype was recovered from a female donor with papillary thyroid cancer or a benign thyroid nodule (not recorded which). Some clones in this sample may be carry-over from other donors' samples. Sequencing was done on a sample of blood.

The CDR3 DNA follows: TGTGCCAGTAGTATAGGACTAGCGGACTACAATGAGCAGTTCTTC. Protein: CASSIGLADYNEQFF. The rearrangement joins TRBV19 to TRBJ2-1; TRBD2 matches 9 bases. CDR3 length: 15 residues. Per the germline V gene, CDR1 is LNHDA and CDR2 is SQIVND (reference sequence). Trimming took 1 base from V and 3 from J; bases not matched to a gene: 1.